This is a list of T cell receptor beta chains from one sample in a study of blood T cell repertoires in COVID-19. Some clones are missing from TCRdb's copy, which holds only in-frame ones; the method was immunoSEQ multiplex PCR. The sample consists of about 190,000 clones, roughly 80% of them appearing once. The source material was peripheral blood. These receptors all stem from a woman in her forties or fifties with acute or convalescent COVID-19. Each CDR3 is given with its conserved first and last residue. The order of the fields is V gene, D gene, CDR3 length, clone size, J gene, CDR3 protein, CDR3 DNA. D genes are given only for firm matches. Where a row states a size, it is once, few, many or the class of an expanded clone; other rows omit it.

TRBV9,TRBD1,18,once,TRBJ2-2,CASSLSGGAYANTGELFF,TGTGCCAGCAGCTTATCAGGGGGCGCCTATGCGAACACCGGGGAGCTGTTTTTT
TRBV9,TRBD2,16,.,TRBJ2-2,CASSLQSGRDTGELFF,TGTGCCAGCAGCTTACAAAGCGGGAGAGACACCGGGGAGCTGTTTTTT
TRBV2,.,13,.,TRBJ1-6,CASTRDYNSPLHF,TGTGCCAGCACGAGGGACTATAATTCACCCCTCCACTTT
TRBV5-1,.,14,.,TRBJ2-3,CASSLAVPTDTQYF,TGCGCCAGCAGCTTAGCGGTCCCCACAGATACGCAGTATTTT
TRBV2,TRBD1,18,.,TRBJ2-6,CASSVRDRGGSGANVLTF,TGTGCCAGCAGTGTCCGGGACAGGGGCGGCTCTGGGGCCAACGTCCTGACTTTC
TRBV7-8,.,14,.,TRBJ1-4,CASSLYGGGEKLFF,TGTGCCAGCAGCTTATACGGCGGAGGAGAAAAACTGTTTTTT
TRBV19,.,17,few,TRBJ1-3,CASSILNGASSGNTIYF,TGTGCCAGTAGTATTCTAAACGGAGCGTCCTCTGGAAACACCATATATTTT
TRBV10-3,TRBD1,13,.,TRBJ2-5,CAISSGQQETQYF,TGTGCCATTTCCTCGGGACAGCAAGAGACCCAGTACTTC
TRBV18,.,15,.,TRBJ1-2,CASSPPWGGDYGYTF,TGTGCCAGCTCACCACCATGGGGGGGCGATTATGGCTACACCTTC
TRBV6-5,.,12,.,TRBJ2-5,CASSYSQGTQYF,TGTGCCAGCAGTTACTCCCAGGGAACCCAGTACTTC
TRBV7-8,TRBD2,15,.,TRBJ2-1,CASSLVTSGGAWQFF,TGTGCCAGCAGCTTAGTTACTAGCGGGGGGGCTTGGCAGTTCTTC
TRBV15,.,16,.,TRBJ1-4,CATRRPRGATNEKLFF,TGTGCCACCAGGAGACCTCGAGGCGCAACTAATGAAAAACTGTTTTTT
TRBV18,.,15,.,TRBJ1-1,CASSPGPPPGTEAFF,TGTGCCAGCTCACCCGGACCTCCCCCGGGAACTGAAGCTTTCTTT
TRBV28,TRBD1,12,.,TRBJ1-5,CAIDGQGSAQHF,TGTGCCATCGACGGACAGGGGAGCGCCCAGCATTTT
TRBV10-1,TRBD1,13,.,TRBJ1-4,CASSQGQLEKLFF,TGCGCCAGCAGCCAGGGACAGCTTGAAAAACTGTTTTTT
TRBV3-1/TRBV3-2,TRBD1,15,.,TRBJ1-2,CASSQTDLGGSGYTF,TGTGCCAGCAGCCAAACCGACCTAGGGGGCAGTGGCTACACCTTC
TRBV7-2,TRBD1,14,.,TRBJ2-3,CASILGQGANTQYF,TGTGCCAGCATCCTTGGACAGGGGGCAAATACGCAGTATTTT
TRBV19,TRBD2,17,.,TRBJ2-5,CASSTGLGGGSGETQYF,TGTGCCAGTAGTACGGGACTAGGAGGCGGTTCAGGGGAGACCCAGTACTTC
TRBV7-9,TRBD1,15,.,TRBJ2-2,CASSSPRGPTGELFF,TGTGCCAGCAGCTCCCCCAGGGGGCCCACCGGGGAGCTGTTTTTT
TRBV7-9,TRBD1,14,few,TRBJ1-1,CASSQTGGYTEAFF,TGTGCCAGCAGCCAAACAGGGGGCTACACTGAAGCTTTCTTT
TRBV19,.,15,.,TRBJ2-6,CASSIERAGANVLTF,TGTGCCAGTAGTATAGAGAGGGCTGGGGCCAACGTCCTGACTTTC
TRBV30,TRBD1,14,.,TRBJ1-4,CAWSVPGGPEKLFF,TGTGCCTGGAGTGTACCAGGGGGCCCCGAAAAACTGTTTTTT
TRBV7-2,.,14,few,TRBJ1-2,CASSPRRGAPGYTF,TGTGCCAGCAGCCCACGCCGGGGGGCGCCAGGCTACACCTTC
TRBV28,.,16,.,TRBJ2-2,CASSLAGQTNTGELFF,TGTGCCAGCAGTTTAGCGGGACAGACGAACACCGGGGAGCTGTTTTTT
TRBV9,.,15,.,TRBJ2-7,CASSVAPADSYEQYF,TGTGCCAGCAGCGTGGCCCCAGCTGACAGCTACGAGCAGTACTTC
TRBV28,.,14,.,TRBJ2-2,CASRLGGSTGELFF,TGTGCCAGCAGGCTGGGGGGTTCCACCGGGGAGCTGTTTTTT
TRBV2,TRBD1,16,.,TRBJ2-1,CASIRQGGVSYNEQFF,TGTGCCAGCATTAGACAGGGGGGCGTTTCCTACAATGAGCAGTTCTTC
TRBV9,TRBD1,13,.,TRBJ1-2,CASSAYRGYGYTF,TGTGCCAGCAGCGCTTACAGGGGTTATGGCTACACCTTC
TRBV10-1,.,14,.,TRBJ2-7,CASSESGRTYEQYF,TGCGCCAGCAGTGAGTCGGGCAGAACCTACGAGCAGTACTTC
TRBV28,.,14,.,TRBJ1-2,CASSLTGRDDGYTF,TGTGCCAGCAGTTTGACGGGCAGGGATGATGGCTACACCTTC
TRBV27,TRBD2,15,.,TRBJ2-7,CASRGTSGTSYEQYF,TGTGCCAGCAGGGGGACTAGCGGGACCTCCTACGAGCAGTACTTC
TRBV9,TRBD2,15,.,TRBJ2-7,CASRAYSGGSYEQYF,TGTGCCAGCAGAGCTTATAGCGGGGGGAGCTACGAGCAGTACTTC
TRBV30,TRBD1,12,.,TRBJ1-2,CAWRQGRSGYTF,TGTGCCTGGAGACAGGGGCGGTCTGGCTACACCTTC
TRBV19,.,12,.,TRBJ1-5,CASRQANQPQHF,TGTGCCAGTAGACAGGCTAATCAGCCCCAGCATTTT
TRBV18,TRBD1,14,once,TRBJ1-5,CASSRTGGRQPQHF,TGTGCCAGCTCCCGTACAGGGGGCCGACAGCCCCAGCATTTT
TRBV19,TRBD2,18,.,TRBJ2-7,CAAGGPGTSGRGTHEQYF,TGTGCCGCGGGGGGCCCCGGGACTAGCGGGAGAGGCACCCACGAGCAGTACTTC
TRBV5-4,TRBD2,14,.,TRBJ2-7,CASSPRTSSYEQYF,TGTGCCAGCAGCCCCAGGACTAGCTCCTACGAGCAGTACTTC
TRBV10-2,.,12,.,TRBJ1-6,CASGQGLAELHF,TGCGCCAGCGGCCAGGGTCTGGCCGAACTCCACTTT
TRBV10-1,.,15,.,TRBJ2-7,CASSDSRTPPYEQYF,TGCGCCAGCAGTGATTCGAGAACTCCCCCCTACGAGCAGTACTTC
TRBV18,TRBD2,16,.,TRBJ2-1,CASSPASGASYNEQFF,TGTGCCAGCTCACCGGCTAGCGGGGCGTCCTACAATGAGCAGTTCTTC
TRBV7-2,.,14,few,TRBJ2-7,CASTQGGPSREQYF,TGTGCCAGCACCCAGGGCGGCCCCTCTAGAGAGCAGTACTTC
TRBV7-9,TRBD1,16,once,TRBJ1-3,CASSSGTGGLGNTIYF,TGTGCCAGCAGCTCCGGGACAGGGGGTCTTGGAAACACCATATATTTT
TRBV15,TRBD1,18,.,TRBJ2-2,CATSRDGDRGWSTGELFF,TGTGCCACCAGCAGAGATGGAGACAGGGGATGGAGCACCGGGGAGCTGTTTTTT
TRBV9,.,15,few,TRBJ1-2,CASSVDVGEGYGYTF,TGTGCCAGCAGCGTAGATGTCGGGGAGGGTTATGGCTACACCTTC
TRBV6-5,TRBD1,14,.,TRBJ2-3,CASREGQGRDTQYF,TGTGCCAGCAGAGAGGGACAGGGGAGGGATACGCAGTATTTT